This T cell receptor (beta chain) came from a study of cytomegalovirus exposure and HLA in healthy donors. Study findings and constraints: Most CMV-associated TCR beta chains were later found to appear HLA-restricted. What a later analysis showed was that several of the most significant clusters appeared linked to common viral pathogens. The classifier was said to identify cytomegalovirus status with high specificity and sensitivity.

Concerning this clone: The antigen is not known.

With 60 Vbeta and 13 Jbeta primers, the PCR was carried out. Original data processing: A later analysis tallied 80 million to 100 million unique TCR beta chains, around 11 million of them shared. TCRdb's copy holds only in-frame clones and misses some; the assay was immunoSEQ multiplex PCR. D and trimming were read from the DNA, whereas the V and J calls and clone size are those reported in that table. Across approximately 110,000 clones, the top ten clones capture about 0.58% of the sample. The length of the CDR3 is 17 residues. Per germline, CDR1 SGDLS and CDR2 YYNGEE. V shed 0 bases and J 7 bases; nucleotides not matched to a gene: 15.

The clonotype comes from a man aged 45-65 years in good health and CMV-seronegative. The chain combines TRBV9 with TRBJ2-7; TRBD2 agrees at 8 bases. The sample was PBMCs. The chain's CDR3 is CASSVEGQAGGKREQYF. Here the CDR3 DNA reads TGTGCCAGCAGCGTAGAGGGTCAGGCGGGAGGCAAAAGGGAGCAGTACTTC. Full variable domain (remainder filled in from reference TRBV9 and TRBJ2-7): DSGVTQTPKHLITATGQRVTLRCSPRSGDLSVYWYQQSLDQGLQFLIQYYNGEERAKGNILERFSAQQFPDLHSELNLSSLELGDSALYFCASSVEGQAGGKREQYFGPGTRLTVT.